The clone carrying this T cell receptor beta chain was recorded a few times. Its antigen is undetermined. The CDR3 is 14 amino acids. The V gene lost 2 bases and the J gene lost 2 bases, with 10 bases spanning the gap. The data stem from a study of T cells after yellow fever vaccination. Findings and caveats of the study: Booster samples showed a return of most primary-vaccination clones (roughly 96% CD4, 80% to 90% CD8).

In TCRdb, the 5' RACE reads were re-called with MiXCR into one record per CDR3 protein. Of just over 300,000 distinct CDR3 sequences in the sample, around 3.6% are singletons; the top ten hold about 25%. This TCR derives from a man aged 18 to 29 who received the YFV17D yellow fever vaccine. The sequencing here drew on PBMCs, taken on the day of the yellow fever booster vaccination. V is TRBV12-3 or TRBV12-4 and J is TRBJ2-7; the D is unclear. The CDR3 sequence is CASSLSTSTYEQYV. The DNA for the CDR3 is TGTGCCAGCAGTTTATCCACCAGTACCTACGAGCAGTACGTC.